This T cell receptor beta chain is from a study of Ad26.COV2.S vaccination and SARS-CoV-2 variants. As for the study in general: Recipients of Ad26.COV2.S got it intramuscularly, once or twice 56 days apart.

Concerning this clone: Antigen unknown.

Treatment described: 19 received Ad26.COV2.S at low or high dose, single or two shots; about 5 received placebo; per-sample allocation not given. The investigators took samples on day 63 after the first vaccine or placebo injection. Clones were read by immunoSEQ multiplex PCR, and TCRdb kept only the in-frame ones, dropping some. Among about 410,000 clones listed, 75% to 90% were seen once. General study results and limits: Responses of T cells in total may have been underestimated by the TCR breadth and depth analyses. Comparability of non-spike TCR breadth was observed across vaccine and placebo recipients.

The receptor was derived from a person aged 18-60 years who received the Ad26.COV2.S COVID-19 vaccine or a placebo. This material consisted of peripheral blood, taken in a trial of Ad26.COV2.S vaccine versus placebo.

CDR3 sequence reads: CASREGLAVTDTQYF. The CDR3 region has the DNA TGTGCCAGCAGAGAGGGGCTAGCGGTCACAGATACGCAGTATTTT. The rearrangement joins TRBV6-5 to TRBJ2-3; 7 bases are shared with TRBD2. Trimming took 6 bases from V and 2 from J; bases not matched to a gene: 8. Germline assignment: CDR1 MNHEY and CDR2 SVGAGI. The CDR3 length is 15 residues.